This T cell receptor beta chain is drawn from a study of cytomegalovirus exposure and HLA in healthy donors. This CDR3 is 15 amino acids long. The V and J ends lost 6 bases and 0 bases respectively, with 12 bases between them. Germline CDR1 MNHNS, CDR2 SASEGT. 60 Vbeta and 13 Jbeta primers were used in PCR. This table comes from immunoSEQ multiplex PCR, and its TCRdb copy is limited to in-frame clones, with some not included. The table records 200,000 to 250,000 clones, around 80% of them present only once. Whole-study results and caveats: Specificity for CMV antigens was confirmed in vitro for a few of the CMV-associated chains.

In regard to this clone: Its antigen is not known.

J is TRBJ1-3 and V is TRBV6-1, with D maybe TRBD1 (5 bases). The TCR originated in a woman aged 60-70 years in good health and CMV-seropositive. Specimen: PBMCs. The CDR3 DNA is TGTGCCAGCAGGAGAGACAGCATCTCTGGAAACACCATATATTTT. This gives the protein CASRRDSISGNTIYF.